This T cell receptor beta chain was recorded in a study of blood T cell repertoires in COVID-19. Study-level information: Acute-phase and convalescent COVID-19 samples originated in the United States, Italy and Spain. The analysed material was cDNA or gDNA that came from T cells, B-cell-depleted T cells, or PBMCs.

Methods used by the authors: Amplification from reference gene primers served as the basis for estimated nucleated cell counts. Sequenced by immunoSEQ multiplex PCR; TCRdb stores in-frame clones only, minus some. V and J calls and clone size are those listed in that table; D and trimming were worked out from the DNA. This sample yields around 250,000 clones, of which approximately 85% are seen a single time; around 12% belongs to the top ten. Germline CDR1 LNHDA, CDR2 SQIVND (reference sequence). The CDR3 has 17 residues. Trimming cost V 3 bases and J 0 bases; bases outside gene matches: 6. The sequenced sample was peripheral blood. The rearrangement uses TRBV19 and TRBJ2-2; TRBD2 aligns across 8 bases. The source is a man older than 75 with acute or convalescent COVID-19. CDR3 protein: CASSIGGAAANTGELFF. CDR3 coding DNA: TGTGCCAGTAGTATCGGGGGGGCAGCCGCGAACACCGGGGAGCTGTTTTTT.